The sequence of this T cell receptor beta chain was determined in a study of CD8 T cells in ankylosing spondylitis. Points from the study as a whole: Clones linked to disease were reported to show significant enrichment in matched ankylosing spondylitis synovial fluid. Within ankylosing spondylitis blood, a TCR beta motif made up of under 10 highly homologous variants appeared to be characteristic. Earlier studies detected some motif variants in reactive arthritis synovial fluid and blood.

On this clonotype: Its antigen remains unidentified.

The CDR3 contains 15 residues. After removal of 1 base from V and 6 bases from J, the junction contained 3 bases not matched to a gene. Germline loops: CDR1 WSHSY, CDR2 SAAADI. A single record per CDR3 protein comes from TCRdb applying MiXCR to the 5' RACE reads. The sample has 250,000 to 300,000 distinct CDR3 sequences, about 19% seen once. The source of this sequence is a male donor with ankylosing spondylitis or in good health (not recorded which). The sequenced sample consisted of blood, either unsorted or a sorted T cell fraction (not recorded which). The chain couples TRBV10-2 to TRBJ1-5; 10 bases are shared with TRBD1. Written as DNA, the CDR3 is TGCGCCAGCAGTGAGTTGACAGGGGGCGGTCAGCCCCAGCATTTT. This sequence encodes CASSELTGGGQPQHF.